This TCR beta chain was obtained from a study of cytomegalovirus exposure and HLA in healthy donors. Points from the study as a whole: The investigators catalogued 160 or so TCR beta chains as cytomegalovirus-associated. A classifier reportedly called cytomegalovirus status with high sensitivity and specificity.

Primers included in the PCR were 60 Vbeta and 13 Jbeta primers. Sequencing was performed with immunoSEQ multiplex PCR; in TCRdb, only in-frame clones are kept and a portion is missing. The profile shows approximately 160,000 clones, about four fifths of them singletons. This clone was observed a few times. Its antigen is not known. The CDR3 spans 16 residues. V lost 0 bases to trimming and J lost 4 bases; unmatched junction nucleotides: 5. Germline V gene sequence: CDR1 MNHNY, CDR2 SVGAGI (reference sequence). The clonotype originates from a boy younger than 10 in good health and CMV-seronegative. Material: PBMCs. This rearrangement joins TRBV6-6 to TRBJ2-3; 9 bases match TRBD2. The CDR3 region has the DNA TGTGCCAGCAGTTACTCGGAGCGGGAGGTCTCAGATACGCAGTATTTT. It specifies CASSYSEREVSDTQYF.